Listed below are T cell receptor beta chains from one sample, sequenced in a study of T cell responses to AZD1222 COVID-19 vaccine. TCRdb keeps only in-frame clones here, not all; method: immunoSEQ multiplex PCR. This table has about 200,000 clones, approximately 90% appearing once. Sequenced material: peripheral blood, taken 28 days after the second AZD1222 dose. The receptors shown here come from an adult who received the AZD1222 COVID-19 vaccine. The CDR3 runs from the conserved cysteine through the conserved F or W. A D gene is named only where the DNA matches it firmly. Rows may omit the clone size; those that give it use once, few, many or a size class.

v_call	j_call	d_call	clone_size	cdr3_nt	cdr3_aa
TRBV30	TRBJ2-5	TRBD2	few	TGTGCCTGGAGTGTACTGAATCTGCCGGGACTAGCGGGAGGTGGGATTGAGACCCAGTACTTC	CAWSVLNLPGLAGGGIETQYF
TRBV5-1	TRBJ2-2	TRBD2	.	TGCGCCAGCAGCCCGGGACTAGCGGACACCGGGGAGCTGTTTTTT	CASSPGLADTGELFF
TRBV5-8	TRBJ1-5	.	.	TGTGCCAGCAGGGCGGGGGCCGGATGGCCCCAGCATTTT	CASRAGAGWPQHF
TRBV7-3	TRBJ2-7	.	.	TGTGCCAGCAGCTTATCCGCGGAGGACCGCGAGCAGTACTTC	CASSLSAEDREQYF
TRBV3-1/TRBV3-2	TRBJ1-2	TRBD1	.	TGTGCCAGCAGCCACGCAGACAGGGTGGGAGGCTACACCTTC	CASSHADRVGGYTF
TRBV11-2	TRBJ1-3	.	.	TGTGCCAGCAGCTTAGATCACGGCGAGTTGGCCACCATATATTTT	CASSLDHGELATIYF
TRBV5-1	TRBJ2-7	TRBD1	.	TGCGCCAGCAGCTCGGGACAGGGCGGCCACGAGCAGTACTTC	CASSSGQGGHEQYF
TRBV7-3	TRBJ2-2	TRBD1	.	TGTGCCAGCAGGCAACAGGGGGCGAGCACCGGGGAGCTGTTTTTT	CASRQQGASTGELFF
TRBV5-1	TRBJ1-4	TRBD1	.	TGCGCCAGCAGCTTGGGGACAGGCTACAATGAAAAACTGTTTTTT	CASSLGTGYNEKLFF
TRBV19	TRBJ2-1	.	.	TGTGCCAGTAGACTAGTCAATGAGCAGTTCTTC	CASRLVNEQFF
TRBV30	TRBJ1-6	.	.	TGTGCCTGGAGTGTATCGTCGGGGGCCCATAATTCACCCCTCCACTTT	CAWSVSSGAHNSPLHF
TRBV7-8	TRBJ1-2	TRBD1	few	TGTGCCAGCAGCTCTCCCCCGGGACAGGGGGCGTATGGCTACACCTTC	CASSSPPGQGAYGYTF
TRBV3-1/TRBV3-2	TRBJ2-7	TRBD2	.	TGTGCCAGCAGCCAGGTAGCGGGCCCCTACGAGCAGTACTTC	CASSQVAGPYEQYF
TRBV30	TRBJ1-4	.	.	TGTGCCTGGAGTGTAGGGGCAGGAAATGAAAAACTGTTTTTT	CAWSVGAGNEKLFF
TRBV28	TRBJ1-3	.	.	TGTGCCAGCAGTTTATTACAGGGAAACACCATATATTTT	CASSLLQGNTIYF
TRBV5-1	TRBJ2-1	.	few	TGCGCCAGCAGCTTGGCGTCGGGCTCCTACAATGAGCAGTTCTTC	CASSLASGSYNEQFF
TRBV9	TRBJ2-7	TRBD2	.	TGTGCCAGCAGCCCGGGAGGGGCGGCAGGGAGCCGCGAGCAGTACTTC	CASSPGGAAGSREQYF
TRBV6-6	TRBJ1-3	.	.	TGTGCCAGCAGTTACTCCGGGGCAGGAAACACCATATATTTT	CASSYSGAGNTIYF
TRBV5-1	TRBJ2-5	.	.	TGCGCCAGCAGCTCTGGTAAAGGCAGGGCGGGAACCCAAGAGACCCAGTACTTC	CASSSGKGRAGTQETQYF
TRBV18	TRBJ2-1	TRBD1	.	TGTGCCAGCTCACCCCGGGACAGGACCTACAATGAGCAGTTCTTC	CASSPRDRTYNEQFF
TRBV10-3	TRBJ1-6	.	.	TGTGCCATCAGTGGGGGTAATTCACCCCTCCACTTT	CAISGGNSPLHF
TRBV6-5	TRBJ2-7	TRBD2	.	TGTGCCAGCAGTTACAGGACTAGCGGGAGCTACGAGCAGTACTTC	CASSYRTSGSYEQYF
TRBV2	TRBJ1-1	.	.	TGTGCCAGCACCAAGGGGGGGAGCCAAACTGAAGCTTTCTTT	CASTKGGSQTEAFF
TRBV19	TRBJ1-2	TRBD1	few	TGTGCCAGTAGTATCCCTTCCAACAGGGGGCTGGTCGGCTACACCTTC	CASSIPSNRGLVGYTF
TRBV11-2	TRBJ2-3	.	.	TGTGCCAGCAGCTTATGGGCCGGCACAGATACGCAGTATTTT	CASSLWAGTDTQYF
TRBV27	TRBJ1-4	.	.	TGTGCCAGCAGTCTTAGGGGGGTTATCGGTGAAAAACTGTTTTTT	CASSLRGVIGEKLFF
TRBV11-1	TRBJ2-1	.	.	TGTGCCAGCAGCCCGGAGGGGTGGGAGGCCTACAATGAGCAGTTCTTC	CASSPEGWEAYNEQFF
TRBV3-1/TRBV3-2	TRBJ1-1	.	.	TGTGCCAGCAGCCAAGAGAGGGGGGTGAACACTGAAGCTTTCTTT	CASSQERGVNTEAFF
TRBV7-9	TRBJ1-5	TRBD1	.	TGTGCCAGCAGCCTAGGGACAGGGAAAGCCAATCAGCCCCAGCATTTT	CASSLGTGKANQPQHF
TRBV27	TRBJ1-6	TRBD1	.	TGTGCCAGCAGTTCAGCCGGGACAGGTGATTCACCCCTCCACTTT	CASSSAGTGDSPLHF
TRBV9	TRBJ2-7	TRBD1	once	TGTGCCAGCAGCGTCGGACAGGGGCCATCCTACGAGCAGTACTTC	CASSVGQGPSYEQYF
TRBV7-3	TRBJ2-3	.	.	TGTGCCAGCAGCCCCCGGCGGGCATCCACAGATACGCAGTATTTT	CASSPRRASTDTQYF
TRBV7-3	TRBJ2-7	TRBD2	.	TGTGCCAGCAGCTCCGGACTAGCGGGAGAAAACGAGCAGTACTTC	CASSSGLAGENEQYF
TRBV10-3	TRBJ2-7	.	.	TGTGCCATCAGTGCGGGCGGATCCTACGAGCAGTACTTC	CAISAGGSYEQYF
TRBV11-1	TRBJ2-1	TRBD1	.	TGTGCCAGCAGTTACAGGGGTGGGTACAATGAGCAGTTCTTC	CASSYRGGYNEQFF
TRBV7-3	TRBJ2-4	.	.	TGTGCCAGCAGCCTCTCGGGGGTAAACATTCAGTACTTC	CASSLSGVNIQYF
TRBV6-1	TRBJ1-1	TRBD1	.	TGTGCCAGCAGTGAGGGACAGGGGAGGAACACTGAAGCTTTCTTT	CASSEGQGRNTEAFF
TRBV5-4	TRBJ1-4	.	few	TGTGCCAGCAGCTTGTTTACAGGGAATGTTATTGAAAAACTGTTTTTT	CASSLFTGNVIEKLFF
TRBV14	TRBJ2-3	.	.	TGTGCCAGCAGCCAATCCTGGAGGGGCGGGTCGAGCACAGATACGCAGTATTTT	CASSQSWRGGSSTDTQYF
TRBV3-1/TRBV3-2	TRBJ2-6	.	.	TGTGCCAGCAGCCCCAAGCTAGGTCTACGAGGGGCCAACGTCCTGACTTTC	CASSPKLGLRGANVLTF